This T cell receptor (beta chain) comes out of a study of blood T cells in healthy people across ages. There are 13 residues in the CDR3. Germline CDR1 SEHNR, CDR2 FQNEAQ (reference sequence). V was clipped by 5 bases and J by 2 bases, with 9 bases between them. A J-beta primer mix and a sample-barcoded 5' primer were used in a second PCR of roughly 6 to 12 cycles. From the 5' RACE reads, TCRdb called clonotypes with MiXCR, one entry per CDR3 protein. The sample consists of some 1.1 million distinct CDR3 sequences, 35% to 40% of them appearing once. The chain is built from TRBV7-9 and TRBJ1-2; D is unresolved. The sample consisted of blood. The source is a man aged 18 to 30 in good health. The CDR3 protein is CASSPQMNYGYTF. In DNA, the CDR3 is TGTGCCAGCAGCCCCCAGATGAACTATGGCTACACCTTC.